A single sample is the source of the 24 T cell receptor beta chains below, sequenced in a study of blood T cell repertoires in COVID-19. Generated by immunoSEQ multiplex PCR, the TCRdb table keeps only in-frame clones and is missing some. Here the sample spans over 50,000 clones, approximately 84% being singletons. Sequences were obtained from peripheral blood. These TCRs come from a human donor in a cohort sampled during active COVID-19.

This clone was found once. The chain uses TRBV7-2 and TRBJ2-7, with 9 positions matching TRBD2. Germline values: CDR1 SGHTA, CDR2 FQGNSA. This CDR3 contains 15 residues. V trimming: 1 base; J trimming: 5 bases; junction bases outside the gene matches: 6. CDR3: CASSLGPSGNDEQYF. The DNA for the CDR3 is TGTGCCAGCAGCTTAGGACCTAGCGGGAACGACGAGCAGTACTTC.

The genes are TRBV4-1 and TRBJ2-7; TRBD1 matches at 8 bases. This CDR3 has 15 residues. V lost 0 bases to trimming and J lost 5 bases; unmatched junction nucleotides: 6. The germline CDR1 and CDR2 sequences are MGHRA and YSYEKL. For the CDR3, the DNA is TGCGCCAGCAGCCAAGAAGACAGGGGAGCCCACGAGCAGTACTTC. Translating gives CASSQEDRGAHEQYF.

The chain recombines TRBV7-2 with TRBJ2-5, with D hard to call. The CDR3 has 14 amino acids. CDR1 and CDR2 (germline): SGHTA, FQGNSA. Trimming removed 0 bases at V and 3 bases at J, with 8 bases between. This CDR3 reads CASSLAGRKETQYF. In DNA form, the CDR3 reads TGTGCCAGCAGCTTAGCTGGCAGAAAAGAGACCCAGTACTTC.

This clone was detected many times. The V call is TRBV6-1, the J call TRBJ1-2; D is ambiguous. The CDR3 sequence is 12 residues long. Germline CDR1 reads MNHNS; CDR2 reads SASEGT. Trimming stripped 1 base from V and 6 bases from J, with 6 bases between. For the CDR3, the DNA is TGTGCCAGCAGTGAAGGGGGAGATGGCTACACCTTC. Translating it yields CASSEGGDGYTF.

This clone was counted a few times. The V call is TRBV5-6, the J call TRBJ2-7, with TRBD1 matching over 7 bases. V was clipped by 0 bases and J by 2 bases; unmatched bases: 2. From germline, CDR1 is SGHDT and CDR2 YYEEEE. There are 14 residues in the CDR3. The CDR3 DNA reads TGTGCCAGCAGCTTGGGGACAGGAACCTACGAGCAGTACTTC. Its protein product is CASSLGTGTYEQYF.

The rearrangement links TRBV7-2 to TRBJ2-7; D is unclear. This CDR3 region has 14 residues. Germline V gene data show CDR1 as SGHTA and CDR2 as FQGNSA. V lost 3 bases, J lost 0 bases, and 9 bases lay in between. The CDR3 loop is CASSFAGISYEQYF. In DNA, the CDR3 is TGTGCCAGCAGCTTCGCAGGAATCTCCTACGAGCAGTACTTC.

V gene TRBV5-3 combines with J gene TRBJ2-1, with TRBD2 matching 7 bases. TRBV5-3 belongs to the ORF category, with a function that is uncertain. This CDR3 region has 17 residues. Trimming took 4 bases from V and 5 from J; bases not matched to a gene: 15. In DNA form, the CDR3 reads TGTGCCAGAAGCAAACCCCTACATTCTAGCGGCCACAATGAGCAGTTCTTC. Translation: CARSKPLHSSGHNEQFF.

A single count supports this clone. The chain combines TRBV12-1 with TRBJ2-1; TRBD2, as called in the table, went unchecked against the DNA. TRBV12-1 is termed a pseudogene. This CDR3 comprises 22 residues. CDR3 nucleotide sequence: TGTGCCAGCAGCTGGACTAGCGGGGGGGCAACCCTCGGTGCGGTACCCGACAATGAGCAGTTCTTC. This codes for CASSWTSGGATLGAVPDNEQFF.

This clone has only one observation. V gene TRBV6-2 or TRBV6-3 combines with J gene TRBJ2-7, with D possibly TRBD1 on 6 matching bases. Germline V CDR1 and CDR2: MNHEY, SVGEGT. The CDR3 runs 13 residues. Between the trimmed V and J ends, which lost 6 bases and 2 bases, there was a span of 11 bases. CDR3 sequence: CASSTDRTYEQYF. CDR3 DNA: TGTGCCAGCAGCACGGACAGAACCTACGAGCAGTACTTC.

A few counts support this clone. The rearrangement joins TRBV6-5 to TRBJ2-7, with TRBD1 identical over 9 bases. V was pared by 5 bases and J by 4 bases, with 6 bases of the junction left unmatched. This CDR3 region has 14 residues. Germline values: CDR1 MNHEY, CDR2 SVGAGI. The CDR3 DNA sequence: TGTGCCAGCAGTCCCGGGACAGGGAAATACGAGCAGTACTTC. This codes for CASSPGTGKYEQYF.

This clone has just a few counts. The genes are TRBV6-5 and TRBJ1-1; 8 nucleotides line up with TRBD1. V shed 3 bases and J 5 bases; nucleotides not matched to a gene: 2. The CDR3 extends over 13 amino acids. Germline V CDR1 and CDR2: MNHEY, SVGAGI. The DNA of the CDR3 is TGTGCCAGCAGTTATAGGACAGGGACTGAAGCTTTCTTT. Its protein product is CASSYRTGTEAFF.

Concerning this clone: The junction departs from germline at one end; a sequencing error may be responsible. The chain carries TRBV14 and TRBJ2-7; D is possibly TRBD1 (5 bases). CDR1 and CDR2 (germline): SGHDN, FVKESK. This CDR3 comprises 16 residues. The CDR3 loop is CASSQGRQKLSYGQYF. In DNA, the CDR3 is TGTGCCAGCAGCCAGGGTAGACAGAAACTCTCCTACGGGCAGTACTTC.

V usage is TRBV5-4 and J usage is TRBJ2-1, with 7 bases matching TRBD1. This CDR3 comprises 15 residues. Unmatched junction bases numbered 10, after V lost 5 bases and J lost 5 bases. Germline V lookup: CDR1 SGHNT, CDR2 YYREEE (reference sequence). For the CDR3, the DNA is TGTGCCAGCAGAAGGGGGCGCAGTCGGAACAATGAGCAGTTCTTC. It translates to CASRRGRSRNNEQFF. Supplemented by reference TRBV5-4 and TRBJ2-1, the full variable domain reads ETGVTQSPTHLIKTRGQQVTLRCSSQSGHNTVSWYQQALGQGPQFIFQYYREEENGRGNFPPRFSGLQFPNYSSELNVNALELDDSALYLCASRRGRSRNNEQFFGPGTRLTVL.

V usage is TRBV27 and J usage is TRBJ1-1, with 8 bases lining up with TRBD1. Germline CDR1 and CDR2: MNHEY and SMNVEV (reference sequence). The V gene end was trimmed by 2 bases and the J gene end by 0 bases; junction bases not matched to a gene: 5. The length of the CDR3 is 16 residues. The DNA for the CDR3 is TGTGCCAGCAGTTTACTTACAGGGGGAATGAACACTGAAGCTTTCTTT. Residues: CASSLLTGGMNTEAFF.

The V and J genes are TRBV28 and TRBJ1-2; D is unresolved. CDR3 length: 13 residues. Germline CDR1 reads MDHEN; CDR2 reads SYDVKM. V shed 3 bases and J shed 2 bases, with 7 bases lying between them. This CDR3 reads CASSLKRNYGYTF. DNA for the CDR3: TGTGCCAGCAGTTTGAAGAGGAACTATGGCTACACCTTC.

In its sample, this clone was seen once. This chain uses TRBV2 with TRBJ1-4; perhaps TRBD1 as D (6 bases). The ends were cut back, 10 bases at V and 5 bases at J, with 20 bases in the middle. This CDR3 comprises 15 residues. Germline V gene sequence: CDR1 SNHLY, CDR2 FYNNEI. The CDR3 reads CATKARTALNEKLFF. CDR3 bases: TGTGCCACCAAGGCCAGGACAGCACTCAATGAAAAACTGTTTTTT.

In regard to this clone: The same CDR3 is also encoded by other DNA sequences in this sample. In nucleotides, the CDR3 is TGTGCCAGCAGCCACAGGGACGAGCAGTACTTC. Protein: CASSHRDEQYF. V and J are TRBV6-2 or TRBV6-3 and TRBJ2-7; TRBD1 is a possible D gene (6 bases). Germline V CDR1 and CDR2: MNHEY, SVGEGT. This CDR3 contains 11 residues. V gave up 6 bases and J gave up 5 bases, with 8 bases separating them.

The chain carries TRBV5-8 and TRBJ2-3, with a tentative D call TRBD2 (7 bases). Germline V gives CDR1 SGHTS, CDR2 YDEGEE. CDR3 length equals 15 residues. V was clipped by 1 base and J by 7 bases, with 16 bases between them. CDR3 nucleotides: TGTGCCAGCAGCTTGTCCGAGGGGGGGGCAAATACGCAGTATTTT. Its protein is CASSLSEGGANTQYF.

This chain joins TRBV5-5 and TRBJ2-5; D ambiguous. The CDR3 totals 11 residues. V was cut by 4 bases and J by 5 bases, with 6 bases left in between. Germline V gene sequence: CDR1 SGHKS, CDR2 YYEKEE (reference sequence). CDR3 DNA sequence: TGTGCCAGCAGCGAGCCGGAGACCCAGTACTTC. This codes for CASSEPETQYF.

This clone was seen just once. V usage is TRBV4-3 and J usage is TRBJ2-1, with 9 bases fitting TRBD1. Trimming at V came to 0 bases and at J to 4 bases, leaving 10 bases not matched to a gene. Germline CDR1 is LGHNA and CDR2 is YSLEER. The length of the CDR3 is 18 residues. The CDR3 region is CASSQEIRSGTGYNEQFF. The DNA for the CDR3 is TGCGCCAGCAGCCAAGAAATTCGATCTGGGACAGGGTACAATGAGCAGTTCTTC.

The genes are TRBV2 and TRBJ1-2, with unresolved D. The germline V gene encodes CDR1 SNHLY and CDR2 FYNNEI. The CDR3 is 17 amino acids. V was cut by 1 base and J by 0 bases, with 15 bases left in between. CDR3: CASSEGTTSNSNYGYTF. The CDR3 region has the DNA TGTGCCAGCAGTGAAGGCACAACCTCCAATTCTAACTATGGCTACACCTTC. Full variable domain (outside the CDR3, taken from reference TRBV2 and TRBJ1-2): EPEVTQTPSHQVTQMGQEVILRCVPISNHLYFYWYRQILGQKVEFLVSFYNNEISEKSEIFDDQFSVERPDGSNFTLKIRSTKLEDSAMYFCASSEGTTSNSNYGYTFGSGTRLTVV.

This chain joins TRBV5-6 and TRBJ2-5; D might be TRBD1 (5 bases). The V and J ends lost 2 bases and 1 base respectively, with 9 bases between them. The CDR3 length is 14 residues. Per the germline V gene, CDR1 is SGHDT and CDR2 is YYEEEE. CDR3 protein: CASSFKGVQETQYF. Written as DNA, the CDR3 is TGTGCCAGCAGCTTTAAAGGGGTCCAAGAGACCCAGTACTTC.

V gene TRBV10-3 combines with J gene TRBJ2-3; no firm D call. CDR3 length: 14 residues. CDR1 is ENHRY, CDR2 SYGVKD, per germline. The ends were cut back, 6 bases at V and 1 base at J, with 11 bases in the middle. In nucleotides, the CDR3 is TGTGCCATCAGCCAAGCCACAGGCACAGATACGCAGTATTTT. Its protein product is CAISQATGTDTQYF.

The gene calls are TRBV6-6 and TRBJ2-2, with 7 bases fitting TRBD2. V shed 5 bases and J 1 base; nucleotides not matched to a gene: 19. Germline V lookup: CDR1 MNHNY, CDR2 SVGAGI (reference sequence). This CDR3 has 20 amino acids. CDR3 sequence reads: CASSLRSSGVLNWNTGELFF. CDR3 DNA: TGTGCCAGCAGTCTAAGGTCCAGCGGGGTCCTCAATTGGAACACCGGGGAGCTGTTTTTT.